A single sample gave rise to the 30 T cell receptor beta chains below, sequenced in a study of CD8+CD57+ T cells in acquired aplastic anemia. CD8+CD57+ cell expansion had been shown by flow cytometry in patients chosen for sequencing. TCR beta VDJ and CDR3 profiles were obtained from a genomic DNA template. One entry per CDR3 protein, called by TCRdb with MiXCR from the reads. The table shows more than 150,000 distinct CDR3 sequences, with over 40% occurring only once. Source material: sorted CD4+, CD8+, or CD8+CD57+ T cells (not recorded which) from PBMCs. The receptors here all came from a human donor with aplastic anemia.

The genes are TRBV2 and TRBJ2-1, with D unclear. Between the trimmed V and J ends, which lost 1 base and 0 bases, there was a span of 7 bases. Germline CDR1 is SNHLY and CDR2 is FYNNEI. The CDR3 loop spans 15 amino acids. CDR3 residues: CASSEVRSSYNEQFF. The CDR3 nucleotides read TGTGCCAGCAGTGAAGTCCGCAGCTCCTACAATGAGCAGTTCTTC. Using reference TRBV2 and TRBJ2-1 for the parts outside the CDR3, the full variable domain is EPEVTQTPSHQVTQMGQEVILRCVPISNHLYFYWYRQILGQKVEFLVSFYNNEISEKSEIFDDQFSVERPDGSNFTLKIRSTKLEDSAMYFCASSEVRSSYNEQFFGPGTRLTVL.

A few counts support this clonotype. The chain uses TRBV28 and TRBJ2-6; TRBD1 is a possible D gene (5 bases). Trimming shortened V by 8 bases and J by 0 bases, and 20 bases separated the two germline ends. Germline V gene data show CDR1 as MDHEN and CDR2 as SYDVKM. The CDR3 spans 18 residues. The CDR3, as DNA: TGTGCCAGCGTCCAGGGCAGGACAAGACTCTCTGGGGCCAACGTCCTGACTTTC. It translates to CASVQGRTRLSGANVLTF.

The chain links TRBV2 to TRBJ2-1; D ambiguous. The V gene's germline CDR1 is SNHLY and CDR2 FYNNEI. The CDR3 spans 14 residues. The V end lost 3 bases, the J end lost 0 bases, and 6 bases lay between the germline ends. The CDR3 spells CASSDTFSYNEQFF. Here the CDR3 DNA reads TGTGCCAGCAGTGATACCTTCTCCTACAATGAGCAGTTCTTC. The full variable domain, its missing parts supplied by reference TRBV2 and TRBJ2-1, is EPEVTQTPSHQVTQMGQEVILRCVPISNHLYFYWYRQILGQKVEFLVSFYNNEISEKSEIFDDQFSVERPDGSNFTLKIRSTKLEDSAMYFCASSDTFSYNEQFFGPGTRLTVL.

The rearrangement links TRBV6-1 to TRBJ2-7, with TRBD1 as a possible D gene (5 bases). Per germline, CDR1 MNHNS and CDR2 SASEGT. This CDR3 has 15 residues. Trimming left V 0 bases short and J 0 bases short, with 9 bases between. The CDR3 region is CASSEATASSYEQYF. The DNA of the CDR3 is TGTGCCAGCAGTGAAGCGACAGCAAGCTCCTACGAGCAGTACTTC.

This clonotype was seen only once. CDR3 DNA: TGTGCCACCAGCAGAGTTGGCCAGGGGCGCAAAGATCAGCCCCAGCATTTT. Translating it yields CATSRVGQGRKDQPQHF. The chain couples TRBV15 to TRBJ1-5; possible D gene TRBD1, 6 bases. The CDR3 length is 17 residues. Germline CDR1 LNHNV, CDR2 YYDKDF (reference sequence). Deletions cut 1 base from V and 5 bases from J, with 18 bases between. Complete variable domain (other parts from reference TRBV15 and TRBJ1-5): DAMVIQNPRYQVTQFGKPVTLSCSQTLNHNVMYWYQQKSSQAPKLLFHYYDKDFNNEADTPDNFQSRRPNTSFCFLDIRSPGLGDTAMYLCATSRVGQGRKDQPQHFGDGTRLSIL.

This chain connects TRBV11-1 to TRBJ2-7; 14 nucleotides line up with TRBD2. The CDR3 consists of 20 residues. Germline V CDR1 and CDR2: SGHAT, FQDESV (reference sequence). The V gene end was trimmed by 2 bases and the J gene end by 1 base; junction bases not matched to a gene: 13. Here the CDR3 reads CASSLRYGTSGGPQSYEQYF. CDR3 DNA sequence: TGTGCCAGCAGCTTACGGTACGGGACTAGCGGGGGCCCTCAATCCTACGAGCAGTACTTC. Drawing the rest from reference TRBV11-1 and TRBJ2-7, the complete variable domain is EAEVAQSPRYKITEKSQAVAFWCDPISGHATLYWYRQILGQGPELLVQFQDESVVDDSQLPKDRFSAERLKGVDSTLKIQPAELGDSAMYLCASSLRYGTSGGPQSYEQYFGPGTRLTVT.

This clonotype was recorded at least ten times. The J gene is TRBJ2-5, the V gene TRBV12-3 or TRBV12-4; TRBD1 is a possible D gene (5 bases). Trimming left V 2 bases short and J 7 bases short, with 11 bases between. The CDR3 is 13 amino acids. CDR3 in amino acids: CASSLQGIGTQYF. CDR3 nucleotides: TGTGCCAGCAGTTTACAGGGAATCGGGACCCAGTACTTC.

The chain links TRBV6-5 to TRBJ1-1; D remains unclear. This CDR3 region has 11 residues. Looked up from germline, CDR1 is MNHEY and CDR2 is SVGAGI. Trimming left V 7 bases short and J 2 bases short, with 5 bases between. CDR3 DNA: TGTGCCAGCAATTCCAACACTGAAGCTTTCTTT. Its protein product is CASNSNTEAFF.

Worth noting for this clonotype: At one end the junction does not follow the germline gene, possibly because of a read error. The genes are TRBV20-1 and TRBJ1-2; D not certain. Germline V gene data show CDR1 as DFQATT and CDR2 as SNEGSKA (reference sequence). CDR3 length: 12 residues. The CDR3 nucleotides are TGTAGTGCTAGAGTGACACTTTATGGCTACACCTTC. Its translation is CSARVTLYGYTF.

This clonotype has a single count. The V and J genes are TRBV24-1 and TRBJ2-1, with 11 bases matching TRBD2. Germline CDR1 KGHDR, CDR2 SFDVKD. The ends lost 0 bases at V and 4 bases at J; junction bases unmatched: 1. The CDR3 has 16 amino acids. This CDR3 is CATSDLGLAGYNEQFF. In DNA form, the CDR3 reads TGTGCCACCAGTGATTTGGGACTAGCGGGTTACAATGAGCAGTTCTTC.

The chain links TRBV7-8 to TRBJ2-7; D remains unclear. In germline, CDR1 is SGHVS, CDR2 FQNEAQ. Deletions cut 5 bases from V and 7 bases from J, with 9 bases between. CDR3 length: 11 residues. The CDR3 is CASSPRVEQYF. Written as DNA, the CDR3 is TGTGCCAGCAGCCCCCGCGTGGAGCAGTACTTC. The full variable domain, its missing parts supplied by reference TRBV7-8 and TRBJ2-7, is GAGVSQSPRYKVAKRGQDVALRCDPISGHVSLFWYQQALGQGPEFLTYFQNEAQLDKSGLPSDRFFAERPEGSVSTLKIQRTQQEDSAVYLCASSPRVEQYFGPGTRLTVT.

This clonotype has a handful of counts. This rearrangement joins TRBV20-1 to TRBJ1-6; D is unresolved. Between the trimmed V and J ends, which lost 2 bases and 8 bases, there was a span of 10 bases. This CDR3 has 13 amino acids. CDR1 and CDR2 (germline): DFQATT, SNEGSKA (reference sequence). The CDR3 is CSARSGRDSPLHF. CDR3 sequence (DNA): TGCAGTGCTAGATCCGGGAGGGATTCACCCCTCCACTTT.

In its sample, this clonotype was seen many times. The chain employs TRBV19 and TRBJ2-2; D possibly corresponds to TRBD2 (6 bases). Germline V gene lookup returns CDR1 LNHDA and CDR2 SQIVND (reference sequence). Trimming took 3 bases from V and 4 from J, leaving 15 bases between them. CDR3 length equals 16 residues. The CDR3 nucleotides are TGTGCCAGTAGTATCCGGGGAGGAGTTTTCACCGGGGAGCTGTTTTTT. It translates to CASSIRGGVFTGELFF.

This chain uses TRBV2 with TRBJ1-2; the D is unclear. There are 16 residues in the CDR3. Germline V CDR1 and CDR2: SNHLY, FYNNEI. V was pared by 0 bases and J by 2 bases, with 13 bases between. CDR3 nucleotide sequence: TGTGCCAGCAGTGAAGCCCCACGAGGAGGGAACTATGGCTACACCTTC. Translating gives CASSEAPRGGNYGYTF.

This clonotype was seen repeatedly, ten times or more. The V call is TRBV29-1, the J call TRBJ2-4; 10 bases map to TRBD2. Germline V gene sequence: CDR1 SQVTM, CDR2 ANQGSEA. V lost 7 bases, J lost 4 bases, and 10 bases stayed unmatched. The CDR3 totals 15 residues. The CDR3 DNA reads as TGCAGCGCTACTCTAGCGGGGGCGATTAAAAACATTCAGTACTTC. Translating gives CSATLAGAIKNIQYF.

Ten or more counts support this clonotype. The CDR3 DNA sequence: TGTGCCAGCAGCGTAGCCGGAAACTCCTACAATGAGCAGTTCTTC. This encodes CASSVAGNSYNEQFF. The genes are TRBV9 and TRBJ2-1; D gene ambiguous. CDR3 length: 15 amino acids. V was clipped by 0 bases and J by 0 bases, with 7 bases between them. Germline assignment: CDR1 SGDLS and CDR2 YYNGEE. The variable domain in full, completed from reference TRBV9 and TRBJ2-1, reads DSGVTQTPKHLITATGQRVTLRCSPRSGDLSVYWYQQSLDQGLQFLIQYYNGEERAKGNILERFSAQQFPDLHSELNLSSLELGDSALYFCASSVAGNSYNEQFFGPGTRLTVL.

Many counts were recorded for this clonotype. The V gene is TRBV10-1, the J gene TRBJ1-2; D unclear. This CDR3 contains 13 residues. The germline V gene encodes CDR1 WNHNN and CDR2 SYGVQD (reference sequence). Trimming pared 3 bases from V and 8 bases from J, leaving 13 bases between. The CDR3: CASSDGGPEGYTF. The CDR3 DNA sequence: TGCGCCAGCAGTGATGGAGGTCCTGAAGGCTACACCTTC.

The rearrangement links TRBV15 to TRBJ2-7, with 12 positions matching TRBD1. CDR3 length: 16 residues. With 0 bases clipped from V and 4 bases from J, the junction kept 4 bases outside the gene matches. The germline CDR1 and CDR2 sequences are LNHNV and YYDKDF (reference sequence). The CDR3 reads CATSRDQGQGAYEQYF. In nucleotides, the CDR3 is TGTGCCACCAGCAGAGATCAGGGACAGGGGGCTTACGAGCAGTACTTC.

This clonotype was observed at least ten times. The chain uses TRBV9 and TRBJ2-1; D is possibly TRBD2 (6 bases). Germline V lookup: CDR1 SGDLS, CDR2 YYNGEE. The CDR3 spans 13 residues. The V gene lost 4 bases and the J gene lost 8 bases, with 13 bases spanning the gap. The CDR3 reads CASSLDPGDEQFF. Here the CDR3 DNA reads TGTGCCAGCAGCCTAGATCCGGGGGATGAGCAGTTCTTC.

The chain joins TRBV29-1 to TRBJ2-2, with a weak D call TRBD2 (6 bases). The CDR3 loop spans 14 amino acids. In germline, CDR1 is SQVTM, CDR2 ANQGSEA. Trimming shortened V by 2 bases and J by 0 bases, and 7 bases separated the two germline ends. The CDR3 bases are TGCAGCGTTGAATCTAGCGCGAACACCGGGGAGCTGTTTTTT. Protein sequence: CSVESSANTGELFF.

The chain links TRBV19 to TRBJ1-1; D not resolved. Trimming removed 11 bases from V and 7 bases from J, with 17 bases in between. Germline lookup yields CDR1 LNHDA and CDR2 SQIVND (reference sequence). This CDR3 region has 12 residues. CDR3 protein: CAAKTSYLEAFF. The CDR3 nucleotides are TGTGCCGCCAAGACGTCCTACCTTGAAGCTTTCTTT. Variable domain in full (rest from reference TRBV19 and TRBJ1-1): DGGITQSPKYLFRKEGQNVTLSCEQNLNHDAMYWYRQDPGQGLRLIYYSQIVNDFQKGDIAEGYSVSREKKESFPLTVTSAQKNPTAFYLCAAKTSYLEAFFGQGTRLTVV.

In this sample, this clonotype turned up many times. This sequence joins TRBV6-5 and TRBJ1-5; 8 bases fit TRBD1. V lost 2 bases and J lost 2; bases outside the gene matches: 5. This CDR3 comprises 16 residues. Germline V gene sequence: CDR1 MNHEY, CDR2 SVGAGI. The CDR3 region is CASSYQGQGGNQPQHF. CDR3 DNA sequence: TGTGCCAGCAGTTACCAAGGACAGGGAGGCAATCAGCCCCAGCATTTT.

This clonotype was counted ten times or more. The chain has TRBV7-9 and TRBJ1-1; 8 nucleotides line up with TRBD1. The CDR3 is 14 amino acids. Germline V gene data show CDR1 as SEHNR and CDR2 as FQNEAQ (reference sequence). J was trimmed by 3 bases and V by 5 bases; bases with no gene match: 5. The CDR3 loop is CASSLRGLHTEAFF. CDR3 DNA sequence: TGTGCCAGCAGCCTCAGGGGGCTACACACTGAAGCTTTCTTT.

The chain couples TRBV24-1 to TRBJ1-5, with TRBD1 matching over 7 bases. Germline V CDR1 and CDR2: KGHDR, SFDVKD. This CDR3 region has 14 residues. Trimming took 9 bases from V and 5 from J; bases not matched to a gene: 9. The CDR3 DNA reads TGTGCCACCGAAGACAGGGAGGGGGATCAGCCCCAGCATTTT. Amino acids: CATEDREGDQPQHF.

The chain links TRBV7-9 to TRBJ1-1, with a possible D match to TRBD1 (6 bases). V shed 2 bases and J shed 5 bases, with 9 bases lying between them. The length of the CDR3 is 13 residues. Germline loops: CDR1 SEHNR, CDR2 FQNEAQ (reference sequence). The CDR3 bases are TGTGCCAGCAGCTTAACAGGGCATACTGAAGCTTTCTTT. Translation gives CASSLTGHTEAFF.

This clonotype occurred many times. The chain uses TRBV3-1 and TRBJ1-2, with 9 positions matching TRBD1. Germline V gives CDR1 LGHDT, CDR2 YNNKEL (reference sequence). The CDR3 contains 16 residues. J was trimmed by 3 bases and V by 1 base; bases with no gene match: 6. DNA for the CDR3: TGTGCCAGCAGCCAAGTGGCGGGACAGGGAGACTATGGCTACACCTTC. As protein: CASSQVAGQGDYGYTF.

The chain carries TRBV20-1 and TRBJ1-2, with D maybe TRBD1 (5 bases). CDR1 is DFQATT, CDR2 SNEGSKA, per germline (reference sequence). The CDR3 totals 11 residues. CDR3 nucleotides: TGCAACGGGATGGGACCTTTTGGCTACACCTTC. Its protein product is CNGMGPFGYTF.

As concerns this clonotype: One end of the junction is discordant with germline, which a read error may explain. The CDR3: CAASRDQGAPYEQYF. CDR3 nucleotide sequence: TGTGCCGCCAGCAGAGATCAGGGGGCCCCATACGAGCAGTACTTT. J is TRBJ2-7 and V is TRBV15; TRBD1 matches at 8 bases. From germline, CDR1 is LNHNV and CDR2 YYDKDF (reference sequence). CDR3 length equals 15 residues.

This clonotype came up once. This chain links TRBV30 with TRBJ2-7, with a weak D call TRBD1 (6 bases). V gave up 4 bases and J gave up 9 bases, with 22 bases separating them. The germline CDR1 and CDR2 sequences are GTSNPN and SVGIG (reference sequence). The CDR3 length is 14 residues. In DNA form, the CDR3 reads TGTGCCTGGAACCGGGACATCGCTCTCCCTCGGCAGTACTTC. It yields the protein CAWNRDIALPRQYF.

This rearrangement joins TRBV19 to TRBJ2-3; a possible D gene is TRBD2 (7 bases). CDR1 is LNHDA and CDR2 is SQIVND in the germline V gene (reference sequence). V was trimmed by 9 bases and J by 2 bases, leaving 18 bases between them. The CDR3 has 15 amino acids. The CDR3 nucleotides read TGTGCCAGCAAGAGTCACGGGGGGCCCACAGATACGCAGTATTTT. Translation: CASKSHGGPTDTQYF.